This TCR beta chain derives from a study of technical replicates of blood from a few donors. V shed 1 base and J shed 6 bases, with 13 bases lying between them. Germline V lookup: CDR1 SGHNT, CDR2 YENEEA. The CDR3 sequence is 16 residues long. Sequencing was performed with immunoSEQ multiplex PCR; in TCRdb, only in-frame clones are kept and a portion is missing. The sample contains around 80,000 clones, about 92% of which appear only once. Sequencing was carried out using T cells isolated from PBMCs. This sequence was found in a human donor in good health. V usage is TRBV11-3 and J usage is TRBJ1-6; D is perhaps TRBD1 (5 bases). The CDR3 region is CASSLASGRGNSPLHF. The CDR3 DNA reads as TGTGCCAGCAGCTTAGCCTCCGGAAGGGGTAATTCACCCCTCCACTTT.